Sequencing of this T cell receptor (beta chain) was carried out in a study of STAT5B mutations in CD4+ large granular lymphocyte leukemia. Study-level information: Among healthy donors, a particular HLA allele went with more CDR3 'QG' motifs. Study results and caveats: 8/27 top patient clones versus 2/35 control clones were TRBV06-family. Without putative leukemic clones, patient CD4-sorted repertoires remained more clonal than healthy CD4+ repertoires.

V was shortened by 2 bases and J by 14 bases, with 13 bases between the two germline ends. CDR1 and CDR2 (germline): SGHNT, YYREEE (reference sequence). CDR3 length: 11 residues. In the original workflow: A productive frequency of 2.59 x 10-5 was the lowest detectable. Assay: immunoSEQ multiplex PCR; the TCRdb copy retains only in-frame clones and omits some. V, J and clone size derive from that table, while D and trimming were established from the DNA sequence. The repertoire has about 30,000 clones, approximately 80% of them found once; the top ten carry roughly 2%. This clone occurred a few times. Its antigen is as yet unknown.

Sample: CD4+ T cells from blood buffy coats. The gene calls are TRBV5-4 and TRBJ1-2; D gene ambiguous. This receptor was identified in a human donor in good health. CDR3: CASSFHEVETF. Written as DNA, the CDR3 is TGTGCCAGCAGCTTCCATGAGGTCGAAACCTTC.